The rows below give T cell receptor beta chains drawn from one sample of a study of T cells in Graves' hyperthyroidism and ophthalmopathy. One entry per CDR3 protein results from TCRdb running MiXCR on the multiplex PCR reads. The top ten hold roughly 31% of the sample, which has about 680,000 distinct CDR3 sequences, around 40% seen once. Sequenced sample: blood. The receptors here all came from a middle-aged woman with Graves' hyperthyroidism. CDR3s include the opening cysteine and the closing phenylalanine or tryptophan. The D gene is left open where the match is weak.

CDR3 protein: CASSIERDTRYSNQPQHF
D gene: -
V gene: TRBV19
J gene: TRBJ1-5

CDR3 protein: CSAAGQGNTEAFF
D gene: TRBD1
V gene: TRBV29-1
J gene: TRBJ1-1

CDR3 protein: CAIMTEKEQFF
D gene: -
V gene: TRBV10-3
J gene: TRBJ2-1

CDR3 protein: CASSLGGAEQYF
D gene: -
V gene: TRBV11-2
J gene: TRBJ2-7

CDR3 protein: CAWSAGQGGQPQHF
D gene: TRBD1
V gene: TRBV30
J gene: TRBJ1-5

CDR3 protein: CASSTEGGAQYF
D gene: -
V gene: TRBV19
J gene: TRBJ2-5

CDR3 protein: CASSSLAGGPSGEQYF
D gene: TRBD2
V gene: TRBV7-9
J gene: TRBJ2-7

CDR3 protein: CATRANTEAFF
D gene: -
V gene: TRBV15
J gene: TRBJ1-1

CDR3 protein: CASSFKGPVWSTYEQYF
D gene: -
V gene: TRBV7-3
J gene: TRBJ2-7

CDR3 protein: CASSLGWQGLDDYTF
D gene: -
V gene: TRBV7-2
J gene: TRBJ1-2

CDR3 protein: CASSLVPGGSYEQYF
D gene: -
V gene: TRBV5-1
J gene: TRBJ2-7

CDR3 protein: CASSLAGSHEQYF
D gene: -
V gene: TRBV7-2
J gene: TRBJ2-7

CDR3 protein: CSARKTSGANTGELFF
D gene: TRBD2
V gene: TRBV20-1
J gene: TRBJ2-2

CDR3 protein: CASSLSGQPSSGANVLTF
D gene: -
V gene: TRBV7-8
J gene: TRBJ2-6

CDR3 protein: CAISVRAGGQYGYTF
D gene: TRBD1
V gene: TRBV10-3
J gene: TRBJ1-2

CDR3 protein: CASSLAMTPTEAFF
D gene: -
V gene: TRBV5-6
J gene: TRBJ1-1

CDR3 protein: CASSLEQGASEKLFF
D gene: TRBD1
V gene: TRBV5-1
J gene: TRBJ1-4

CDR3 protein: CSASNGGTEAFF
D gene: -
V gene: TRBV20-1
J gene: TRBJ1-1

CDR3 protein: CASSAGLMNTEAFF
D gene: -
V gene: TRBV5-1
J gene: TRBJ1-1

CDR3 protein: CASSAQTAQGQETQYF
D gene: -
V gene: TRBV19
J gene: TRBJ2-5

CDR3 protein: CASSIGTSGLTGELFF
D gene: TRBD2
V gene: TRBV19
J gene: TRBJ2-2

CDR3 protein: CASSSSRDYGYTF
D gene: -
V gene: TRBV5-4
J gene: TRBJ1-2

CDR3 protein: CASSLETVSNQPQHF
D gene: -
V gene: TRBV7-9
J gene: TRBJ1-5

CDR3 protein: CASSFGTSTDTQYF
D gene: -
V gene: TRBV7-9
J gene: TRBJ2-3

CDR3 protein: CSAMGLAGTVGEKLFF
D gene: -
V gene: TRBV20-1
J gene: TRBJ1-4

CDR3 protein: CAISDGDLIQPQHF
D gene: -
V gene: TRBV10-3
J gene: TRBJ1-5

CDR3 protein: CSAGRGREGGETQYF
D gene: TRBD2
V gene: TRBV20-1
J gene: TRBJ2-5

CDR3 protein: CASSQEMGKAFF
D gene: -
V gene: TRBV4-3
J gene: TRBJ1-1

CDR3 protein: CASSLSGTGREKLFF
D gene: TRBD1
V gene: TRBV7-2
J gene: TRBJ1-4

CDR3 protein: CATSNKGSWGPQHF
D gene: -
V gene: TRBV15
J gene: TRBJ1-5

CDR3 protein: CASSIRDYNSPLHF
D gene: -
V gene: TRBV7-9
J gene: TRBJ1-6

CDR3 protein: CASSQDLVAGYGYTF
D gene: -
V gene: TRBV4-3
J gene: TRBJ1-2

CDR3 protein: CASKGGEQYF
D gene: -
V gene: TRBV11-2
J gene: TRBJ2-7

CDR3 protein: CASSDPSGSSQETQYF
D gene: TRBD2
V gene: TRBV10-1
J gene: TRBJ2-5

CDR3 protein: CASSLVGADYGYTF
D gene: -
V gene: TRBV16
J gene: TRBJ1-2

CDR3 protein: CASSGNRASYEQYF
D gene: -
V gene: TRBV2
J gene: TRBJ2-7